The clone carrying this T cell receptor beta chain was picked up one time. The Seattle patients joined while their infection was active and were tracked longitudinally afterward. Source study methods: Cell counts per sample came from amplifying reference gene primers. Sequencing used immunoSEQ multiplex PCR; TCRdb keeps in-frame clones, though not all of them. V and J calls and clone size are given by that table; D and trimming were obtained from the DNA. The data show around 40,000 clones, about 87% seen once. Unmatched junction bases numbered 12, after V lost 4 bases and J lost 8 bases. This CDR3 is built from 16 residues. In germline, CDR1 is SGHRS, CDR2 YFSETQ. This specimen belongs to a study of blood T cell repertoires in COVID-19.

The TCR originated in a man between 40 and 49 years old with COVID-19, enrolled during active disease. Material for sequencing was peripheral blood. The chain carries TRBV5-1 and TRBJ2-1; 10 nucleotides align to TRBD2. The CDR3 region has the DNA TGCGCCAGCAGCCCTCGGTTGAGCGGGAGGGCGGATGAGCAGTTCTTC. Translating it yields CASSPRLSGRADEQFF. Together with reference TRBV5-1 and TRBJ2-1, the CDR3 gives the full variable domain: KAGVTQTPRYLIKTRGQQVTLSCSPISGHRSVSWYQQTPGQGLQFLFEYFSETQRNKGNFPGRFSGRQFSNSRSEMNVSTLELGDSALYLCASSPRLSGRADEQFFGPGTRLTVL.